Following are 14 T cell receptor beta chains from one sample sequenced in a study of CD8 T cells in Susac syndrome. When the RNA was reverse transcribed, random hexamers were used with an input of 0.5 to 1 ug. TCRdb processed the immunoSEQ multiplex PCR reads anew with MiXCR; each CDR3 protein has one entry. The table records 140,000 or so distinct CDR3 sequences, 90% to 95% of them present only once. Sequencing was carried out using CD4+ T cells from PBMCs. These receptors were taken from a human donor with multiple sclerosis.

J is TRBJ2-2 and V is TRBV6-2 or TRBV6-3, with D tentatively TRBD1 (6 bases). Germline CDR1 and CDR2: MNHEY and SVGEGT. CDR3 length equals 13 residues. Trimming stripped 7 bases from V and 4 bases from J, with 10 bases between. The CDR3: CASNQGITGELFF. CDR3 in DNA: TGTGCCAGCAATCAGGGGATCACCGGGGAGCTGTTTTTT.

V and J are TRBV20-1 and TRBJ1-6; no firm D call. CDR1 is DFQATT, CDR2 SNEGSKA, per germline (reference sequence). The CDR3 consists of 15 residues. The V end lost 0 bases, the J end lost 0 bases, and 6 bases lay between the germline ends. CDR3 bases: TGCAGTGCTAGAGATGGTAGCTCCTATAATTCACCCCTCCACTTT. Translation gives CSARDGSSYNSPLHF.

This sequence joins TRBV15 and TRBJ1-2; TRBD1 agrees at 7 bases. CDR3 length: 16 amino acids. V shed 0 bases and J 8 bases; nucleotides not matched to a gene: 12. In germline, CDR1 is LNHNV, CDR2 YYDKDF (reference sequence). CDR3 amino acids: CATSRERQGASTGYTF. In nucleotides, the CDR3 is TGTGCCACCAGCAGAGAACGACAGGGAGCCAGTACCGGCTACACCTTC.

This chain uses TRBV12-3 or TRBV12-4 with TRBJ2-5; 9 bases fit TRBD1. CDR3 length: 14 amino acids. Trimming took 1 base from V and 10 from J; bases not matched to a gene: 7. The CDR3: CASSLGQGVTSQYF. The DNA for the CDR3 is TGTGCCAGCAGTTTAGGACAGGGGGTCACGAGCCAGTACTTC.

This rearrangement joins TRBV12-3 or TRBV12-4 to TRBJ1-3; D not resolved. V lost 6 bases, J lost 0 bases, and 12 bases lay in between. This CDR3 comprises 15 residues. CDR3 DNA sequence: TGTGCCAGCAGGCCGGGCCCGAGCTCTGGAAACACCATATATTTT. Translated, it gives CASRPGPSSGNTIYF.

This chain connects TRBV12-3 or TRBV12-4 to TRBJ1-2; 9 nucleotides align to TRBD1. The length of the CDR3 is 15 residues. The junction had 11 bases not matched to a gene; V was cut back by 7 bases and J by 5 bases. CDR3 protein: CASTRSGTGHYGYTF. For the CDR3, the DNA is TGTGCCAGCACTCGTTCCGGGACAGGGCATTATGGCTACACCTTC.

V is TRBV12-3 or TRBV12-4 and J is TRBJ1-5; D ambiguous. This CDR3 is built from 16 residues. The germline V and J ends were trimmed by 1 base and 2 bases, with 12 bases remaining between them. CDR3 region: CASSLVGPGGNQPQHF. DNA of the CDR3: TGTGCCAGCAGTTTAGTCGGCCCTGGCGGCAATCAGCCCCAGCATTTT.

This chain connects TRBV7-6 to TRBJ1-1; 9 bases map to TRBD1. The CDR3 covers 16 residues. V shed 3 bases and J 1 base; nucleotides not matched to a gene: 6. Germline V gene lookup returns CDR1 SGHVS and CDR2 FNYEAQ. The CDR3 loop is CASSLGPGQGNTEAFF. The CDR3 bases are TGTGCCAGCAGCTTGGGCCCGGGACAGGGGAACACTGAAGCTTTCTTT.

The chain employs TRBV29-1 and TRBJ2-6; D is uncertain. In germline, CDR1 is SQVTM, CDR2 ANQGSEA. Trimming removed 0 bases at V and 0 bases at J, with 9 bases between. The CDR3 runs 16 residues. The CDR3 here is CSVEDQERSGANVLTF. As DNA, the CDR3 is TGCAGCGTTGAAGATCAGGAGCGCTCTGGGGCCAACGTCCTGACTTTC.

The chain links TRBV3-1 to TRBJ2-3; D is perhaps TRBD2 (6 bases). CDR3 length equals 15 residues. CDR1 and CDR2 (germline): LGHDT, YNNKEL (reference sequence). V was shortened by 4 bases and J by 1 base, with 12 bases between the two germline ends. The CDR3 coding sequence is TGTGCCAGCAGCCCCCCGGGACTGCGCACAGATACGCAGTATTTT. Amino acid sequence: CASSPPGLRTDTQYF.

The rearrangement joins TRBV3-1 to TRBJ2-5, with TRBD2 matching over 8 bases. The CDR3 has 14 amino acids. Unmatched junction bases numbered 4, after V lost 6 bases and J lost 1 base. Germline V lookup: CDR1 LGHDT, CDR2 YNNKEL (reference sequence). The CDR3 protein is CASRATSGQETQYF. The CDR3 bases are TGTGCCAGCAGGGCCACTAGCGGCCAAGAGACCCAGTACTTC.

The rearrangement uses TRBV12-3 or TRBV12-4 and TRBJ2-7; no clear D gene. V was clipped by 6 bases and J by 9 bases, with 15 bases between them. The CDR3 spans 12 residues. CDR3: CASSFDRYGQYF. In nucleotides, the CDR3 is TGTGCCAGCAGCTTCGACCGATATGGGCAGTACTTC.

The genes are TRBV18 and TRBJ1-1, with 10 bases lining up with TRBD1. The CDR3 consists of 14 residues. CDR1 is KGHSH, CDR2 LQKENI, per germline. J lost 6 bases, V lost 6 bases, and 7 bases had no gene match. The CDR3 coding sequence is TGTGCCAGCTCGCCGGGACAGGGGATTTCTGAAGCTTTCTTT. Its translation is CASSPGQGISEAFF. Filled out from reference TRBV18 and TRBJ1-1, the complete variable domain reads NAGVMQNPRHLVRRRGQEARLRCSPMKGHSHVYWYRQLPEEGLKFMVYLQKENIIDESGMPKERFSAEFPKEGPSILRIQQVVRGDSAAYFCASSPGQGISEAFFGQGTRLTVV.

V and J are TRBV7-2 and TRBJ2-5; 8 bases are shared with TRBD2. The CDR3 covers 13 residues. CDR1 and CDR2 (germline): SGHTA, FQGNSA. The J segment lost 5 bases and the V segment lost 4 bases, leaving 3 bases of the junction unmatched. Written as DNA, the CDR3 is TGTGCCAGCAGCTCCGGGACTAGTGAGACCCAGTACTTC. Translating gives CASSSGTSETQYF.